The 29 T cell receptor beta chains in this list originate from one sample, sequenced in a study of control samples from healthy donors and cancer patients. Libraries were prepared by immunoSEQ multiplex PCR; TCRdb keeps only in-frame clonotypes and omits some of them. The table lists 78,000 or so clones, 84% of them singletons. The specimen sequenced was blood. All receptors derive from a man between 50 and 59 years old in good health.

The V call is TRBV18, the J call TRBJ1-2; tentative D call: TRBD1 (6 bases). Between the trimmed V and J ends, which lost 6 bases and 4 bases, there was a span of 15 bases. Germline values: CDR1 KGHSH, CDR2 LQKENI. The length of the CDR3 is 14 residues. CDR3: CASSPGQGSYGYTF. DNA for the CDR3: TGTGCCAGCTCCCCTGGGCAGGGGAGCTATGGCTACACCTTC.

This chain connects TRBV10-3 to TRBJ1-2; D call uncertain. The CDR3 extends over 11 amino acids. Trimming took 4 bases from V and 4 from J, leaving 4 bases between them. Germline V gene sequence: CDR1 ENHRY, CDR2 SYGVKD. The chain's CDR3 is CAISVGYGYTF. DNA for the CDR3: TGTGCCATCAGTGTAGGCTATGGCTACACCTTC.

J is TRBJ2-2 and V is TRBV10-2; no firm D call. Germline V lookup: CDR1 WSHSY, CDR2 SAAADI. V lost 3 bases to trimming and J lost 0 bases, with 17 bases between them. This CDR3 is built from 18 residues. The CDR3 coding sequence is TGCGCCAGCAGTGACCTGGACCGAGTTTACCCGAACACCGGGGAGCTGTTTTTT. Translation gives CASSDLDRVYPNTGELFF.

In nucleotides, the CDR3 is TGTGCCAGCAGTTACTTTAGCGGGCCTAGCACAGATACGCAGTATTTT. Protein sequence: CASSYFSGPSTDTQYF. The chain carries TRBV6-6 and TRBJ2-3; 7 positions match TRBD2. Germline V gene lookup returns CDR1 MNHNY and CDR2 SVGAGI (reference sequence). With V trimmed by 1 base and J by 0 bases, 4 bases remained unmatched. This CDR3 contains 16 residues.

This sequence joins TRBV9 and TRBJ1-2; a weak D match, TRBD1 (5 bases). The germline V gene has CDR1 SGDLS and CDR2 YYNGEE. The CDR3 contains 14 residues. V dropped 3 bases and J dropped 2 bases, with 11 bases sitting between them. CDR3 DNA sequence: TGTGCCAGCAGCGCGGGGGGAGGGAACTATGGCTACACCTTC. Its protein is CASSAGGGNYGYTF. Full variable domain (outside the CDR3, taken from reference TRBV9 and TRBJ1-2): DSGVTQTPKHLITATGQRVTLRCSPRSGDLSVYWYQQSLDQGLQFLIQYYNGEERAKGNILERFSAQQFPDLHSELNLSSLELGDSALYFCASSAGGGNYGYTFGSGTRLTVV.

V gene TRBV30 combines with J gene TRBJ1-1; TRBD1 is a possible D gene (5 bases). V was pared by 3 bases and J by 1 base, with 12 bases between. The germline V gene has CDR1 GTSNPN and CDR2 SVGIG (reference sequence). The CDR3 covers 14 residues. The CDR3: CAWSKGGANTEAFF. CDR3 coding DNA: TGTGCCTGGAGCAAGGGTGGGGCGAACACTGAAGCTTTCTTT.

The chain links TRBV5-6 to TRBJ2-7, with D unresolved. Per germline, CDR1 SGHDT and CDR2 YYEEEE. Deletions cut 4 bases from V and 4 bases from J, with 18 bases between. This CDR3 is 15 amino acids long. The CDR3 spells CASSPGEARNYEQYF. CDR3 DNA sequence: TGTGCCAGCAGCCCAGGCGAGGCCAGGAATTACGAGCAGTACTTC. The variable domain in full, completed from reference TRBV5-6 and TRBJ2-7, reads DAGVTQSPTHLIKTRGQQVTLRCSPKSGHDTVSWYQQALGQGPQFIFQYYEEEERQRGNFPDRFSGHQFPNYSSELNVNALLLGDSALYLCASSPGEARNYEQYFGPGTRLTVT.

This clone was seen a single time. This rearrangement joins TRBV7-2 to TRBJ2-5, with 10 positions matching TRBD1. Looked up from germline, CDR1 is SGHTA and CDR2 is FQGNSA. The CDR3 runs to 15 residues. The V and J ends lost 5 bases and 5 bases, in that order; junction bases with no gene match: 8. The CDR3 coding sequence is TGTGCCAGCAGCCAGAGACAGGGGGCTCACGAGACCCAGTACTTC. The encoded protein is CASSQRQGAHETQYF. The whole variable domain, filled in from reference TRBV7-2 and TRBJ2-5, reads GAGVSQSPSNKVTEKGKDVELRCDPISGHTALYWYRQSLGQGLEFLIYFQGNSAPDKSGLPSDRFSAERTGGSVSTLTIQRTQQEDSAVYLCASSQRQGAHETQYFGPGTRLLVL.

The chain joins TRBV19 to TRBJ2-3; D not certain. Germline lookup yields CDR1 LNHDA and CDR2 SQIVND (reference sequence). The CDR3 spans 13 residues. V lost 7 bases, J lost 3 bases, and 11 bases lay in between. CDR3 nucleotide sequence: TGTGCCAGTAACCCAAGATTGACAGATACGCAGTATTTT. It is translated as CASNPRLTDTQYF.

The chain carries TRBV28 and TRBJ2-7; TRBD2 aligns across 8 bases. CDR3 length: 15 residues. Germline loops: CDR1 MDHEN, CDR2 SYDVKM. V was pared by 5 bases and J by 0 bases, with 6 bases of the junction left unmatched. Here the CDR3 reads CASSVTGGGSYEQYF. DNA of the CDR3: TGTGCCAGCAGTGTTACGGGGGGGGGCTCCTACGAGCAGTACTTC.

The V call is TRBV4-3, the J call TRBJ1-6; 7 nucleotides agree with TRBD1. From germline, CDR1 is LGHNA and CDR2 YSLEER. The CDR3 runs to 15 residues. Trimming at V came to 0 bases and at J to 8 bases, leaving 4 bases not matched to a gene. The CDR3 reads CASSQDGTEDSPLHF. The CDR3, as DNA: TGCGCCAGCAGCCAAGACGGGACAGAAGATTCACCCCTCCACTTT.

The genes are TRBV11-2 and TRBJ1-6; D gene ambiguous. The CDR3 length is 15 residues. Deletions cut 5 bases from V and 12 bases from J, with 20 bases between. CDR1 SGHAT and CDR2 FQNNGV come from the germline V gene. CDR3 in DNA: TGTGCCAGCAGCGCCTCCCCCGCCGGGGAAGGACCCCTCCACTTT. It yields the protein CASSASPAGEGPLHF.

V usage is TRBV2 and J usage is TRBJ2-1; 12 bases map to TRBD2. V lost 4 bases, J lost 6 bases, and 1 base stayed unmatched. Germline V gene sequence: CDR1 SNHLY, CDR2 FYNNEI. The CDR3 has 14 residues. CDR3: CASSGLAGVNEQFF. In DNA form, the CDR3 reads TGTGCCAGCAGTGGACTAGCGGGGGTCAATGAGCAGTTCTTC.

The V and J genes are TRBV5-1 and TRBJ2-2; D tentatively fits TRBD1 or TRBD2 (5 bases each). CDR3 length: 14 amino acids. Per germline, CDR1 SGHRS and CDR2 YFSETQ. Trimming took 6 bases from V and 0 from J, leaving 9 bases between them. The CDR3 is CASKGRTNTGELFF. The CDR3 DNA reads TGCGCCAGCAAGGGACGTACGAACACCGGGGAGCTGTTTTTT.

The chain uses TRBV5-6 and TRBJ2-3, with no clear D. The germline gives CDR1 SGHDT, CDR2 YYEEEE. CDR3 length: 14 amino acids. Trimming shortened V by 5 bases and J by 7 bases, and 17 bases separated the two germline ends. This CDR3 reads CASSNLGPRHTQYF. CDR3 bases: TGTGCCAGCAGTAACCTCGGACCGCGCCATACGCAGTATTTT. Together with reference TRBV5-6 and TRBJ2-3, the CDR3 gives the full variable domain: DAGVTQSPTHLIKTRGQQVTLRCSPKSGHDTVSWYQQALGQGPQFIFQYYEEEERQRGNFPDRFSGHQFPNYSSELNVNALLLGDSALYLCASSNLGPRHTQYFGPGTRLTVL.

This clone was seen more than once but under ten times. The rearrangement uses TRBV5-3 and TRBJ1-1; maybe TRBD1 (6 bases). TRBV5-3 is sorted into the ORF group, with uncertain function. V lost 1 base to trimming and J lost 3 bases, with 7 bases between them. This CDR3 region has 13 residues. The CDR3 spells CARSLNRDTEAFF. CDR3 bases: TGTGCCAGAAGCTTGAACAGGGACACTGAAGCTTTCTTT.

This clone has more than one count but fewer than ten. The CDR3 DNA reads as TGTGCCAGTAGTTCTCGGGGACAGCGAGGGAATTCACCCCTCCACTTT. It codes for CASSSRGQRGNSPLHF. The V gene is TRBV19, the J gene TRBJ1-6, with 7 bases fitting TRBD1. CDR1 and CDR2 (germline): LNHDA, SQIVND (reference sequence). Germline trimming cut 5 bases from V and 7 bases from J; bases unmatched to any gene: 11. This CDR3 has 16 amino acids.

The chain recombines TRBV29-1 with TRBJ2-7; the match to TRBD1 covers 7 bases. V lost 7 bases and J lost 2; bases outside the gene matches: 5. The CDR3 extends over 12 amino acids. The germline gives CDR1 SQVTM, CDR2 ANQGSEA. CDR3 sequence: CSANRGPYEQYF. The CDR3 DNA is TGCAGCGCCAACAGGGGCCCCTACGAGCAGTACTTC.

This sequence joins TRBV10-3 and TRBJ2-3; D unclear. Germline CDR1 is ENHRY and CDR2 is SYGVKD. This CDR3 comprises 13 residues. V gave up 0 bases and J gave up 6 bases, with 7 bases separating them. The DNA of the CDR3 is TGTGCCATCAGTGAGTCAAGGCTGGATACGCAGTATTTT. This codes for CAISESRLDTQYF.

This sequence joins TRBV7-9 and TRBJ2-1; the match to TRBD1 covers 7 bases. The CDR3 covers 15 residues. V shed 5 bases and J 6 bases; nucleotides not matched to a gene: 10. The germline V gene encodes CDR1 SEHNR and CDR2 FQNEAQ (reference sequence). The CDR3 DNA sequence: TGTGCCAGCAGCCTTGGGACAGCGACAGTCAATGAGCAGTTCTTC. It translates to CASSLGTATVNEQFF.

V and J are TRBV15 and TRBJ2-2; 7 bases agree with TRBD1. The V gene end was trimmed by 6 bases and the J gene end by 2 bases; junction bases not matched to a gene: 6. Germline V gives CDR1 LNHNV, CDR2 YYDKDF (reference sequence). The CDR3 covers 15 residues. CDR3 bases: TGTGCCACCAGAACAGGGACAGCTAACACCGGGGAGCTGTTTTTT. Residues: CATRTGTANTGELFF.

The chain couples TRBV7-8 to TRBJ1-1; no reliable D call. V shed 1 base and J shed 6 bases, with 15 bases lying between them. Germline assignment: CDR1 SGHVS and CDR2 FQNEAQ. The CDR3 is made up of 15 amino acids. The CDR3 sequence is CASSLEAGGRAEAFF. In nucleotides, the CDR3 is TGTGCCAGCAGCTTAGAAGCGGGAGGTAGGGCTGAAGCTTTCTTT.

The chain employs TRBV11-2 and TRBJ2-4; 13 positions match TRBD2. Germline CDR1 reads SGHAT; CDR2 reads FQNNGV. The V gene end was trimmed by 5 bases and the J gene end by 5 bases; junction bases not matched to a gene: 6. The CDR3 covers 16 residues. In DNA, the CDR3 is TGTGCCAGCAGCATACTAGCGGGAGGGCCCCAAAACATTCAGTACTTC. Translating gives CASSILAGGPQNIQYF.

This clone has a handful of counts. CDR3 residues: CASSEAAGVPSPLHF. The CDR3 DNA is TGTGCCAGCAGTGAAGCGGCCGGGGTCCCCTCACCCCTCCACTTT. This chain uses TRBV2 with TRBJ1-6, with D hard to call. CDR1 and CDR2 (germline): SNHLY, FYNNEI. The ends were cut back, 0 bases at V and 10 bases at J, with 13 bases in the middle. The CDR3 spans 15 residues.

The chain joins TRBV24-1 to TRBJ2-3; 11 bases match TRBD1. V was clipped by 6 bases and J by 4 bases; unmatched bases: 8. The CDR3 sequence is 16 residues long. The V gene's germline CDR1 is KGHDR and CDR2 SFDVKD. CDR3 amino acids: CATSSPPGQGADTQYF. CDR3 DNA sequence: TGTGCCACCAGTTCCCCGCCGGGACAGGGGGCAGATACGCAGTATTTT.

The chain couples TRBV24-1 to TRBJ2-1; TRBD2 might be the D (5 bases). The V end was cut by 4 bases, the J end by 7 bases, with 13 bases between. There are 14 residues in the CDR3. Germline loops: CDR1 KGHDR, CDR2 SFDVKD. The CDR3 sequence is CATSDSGLRNEQFF. The CDR3 DNA reads as TGTGCCACCAGTGACAGCGGCCTCAGGAATGAGCAGTTCTTC.

The rearrangement joins TRBV29-1 to TRBJ1-4; no clear D. The CDR3 runs 15 residues. Germline CDR1 reads SQVTM; CDR2 reads ANQGSEA. Deletions cut 4 bases from V and 8 bases from J, with 20 bases between. Written as DNA, the CDR3 is TGCAGCGTTGCCACCGCTGGGTTGGCTGGCGAAAAACTGTTTTTT. It codes for CSVATAGLAGEKLFF.

This clone appeared a single time. The V call is TRBV7-2, the J call TRBJ1-2; D ambiguous. With 2 bases removed from V and 8 bases from J, the gap between germline ends came to 15 bases. The germline V gene encodes CDR1 SGHTA and CDR2 FQGNSA. The CDR3 totals 14 residues. This CDR3 reads CASSLSLTPRGYTF. As DNA, the CDR3 is TGTGCCAGCAGCTTATCCTTAACTCCTCGGGGCTACACCTTC.

The chain uses TRBV10-3 and TRBJ2-2; TRBD1 or TRBD2 may be the D gene (7 bases each). The CDR3 consists of 13 residues. Germline CDR1 and CDR2: ENHRY and SYGVKD. V was cut by 8 bases and J by 5 bases, with 12 bases left in between. The CDR3 reads CAIGRGHTGELFF. For the CDR3, the DNA is TGTGCCATCGGGAGGGGGCATACCGGGGAGCTGTTTTTT.